This is a list of T cell receptor beta chains from one sample in a study of T cells in Graves' hyperthyroidism and ophthalmopathy. TCRdb analysed the multiplex PCR reads with MiXCR anew, one entry per CDR3 protein. The data contain roughly 420,000 distinct CDR3 sequences, around 14% of them seen just once; the ten biggest clones take up approximately 14%. Sequenced: blood. These receptor sequences come from a woman in her late teens or twenties with Graves' hyperthyroidism. Each CDR3 is given with its conserved first and last residue. D genes are given only for firm matches. The size entry is marked missing in some rows and otherwise reads once, few, many or a size class.

TRBV25-1	TRBJ1-1	-	TRBD1	CATGPQTGALTEAFF	TGTGCCACCGGCCCCCAGACAGGGGCGCTGACTGAAGCTTTCTTT
TRBV11-1	TRBJ2-1	-	-	CASSHRLGRSSYNEQFF	TGCGCCAGCAGCCATCGACTAGGTAGGAGCTCCTACAATGAGCAGTTCTTC
TRBV12-3/TRBV12-4	TRBJ1-5	-	-	CASSFEPNQPQHF	TGTGCCAGCAGTTTTGAACCCAATCAGCCCCAGCATTTT
TRBV19	TRBJ2-5	few	TRBD2	CASSIPGLGGETQYF	TGTGCCAGTAGTATCCCCGGACTAGGAGGGGAGACCCAGTACTTC
TRBV3-1	TRBJ1-2	many	-	CASSTAGDYGYTF	TGTGCCAGCAGCACGGCAGGAGACTATGGCTACACCTTC
TRBV10-3	TRBJ2-7	many	-	CAISESTTPRLVPYEQYF	TGTGCCATCAGTGAGTCAACCACCCCCCGACTAGTCCCCTACGAGCAGTACTTC
TRBV20-1	TRBJ2-3	many	-	CSAPMSATDTQYF	TGCAGTGCTCCGATGAGTGCCACAGATACGCAGTATTTT
TRBV20-1	TRBJ2-7	many	TRBD2	CSARGRGALSYEQYF	TGCAGTGCTAGAGGGCGGGGGGCATTGTCCTACGAGCAGTACTTC
TRBV7-9	TRBJ1-6	-	-	CASSGPGQGSPLHF	TGTGCCAGCAGCGGACCGGGACAAGGTTCACCCCTCCACTTT
TRBV7-2	TRBJ1-4	-	-	CASSFYRATNEKLFF	TGTGCCAGCAGCTTCTACAGGGCAACTAATGAAAAACTGTTTTTT
TRBV4-1	TRBJ1-1	many	-	CASSQSGASNTEAFF	TGCGCCAGCAGCCAATCCGGGGCCTCGAACACTGAAGCTTTCTTT
TRBV19	TRBJ2-1	-	-	CASSLTVATLNEQFF	TGTGCCAGTAGCTTGACAGTGGCGACGCTCAATGAGCAGTTCTTC
TRBV28	TRBJ2-2	few	-	CATKRTDQTSGELFF	TGTGCCACCAAAAGGACAGACCAGACGTCCGGGGAGCTGTTTTTT
TRBV5-1	TRBJ2-5	many	-	CASSLGHREETQYF	TGCGCCAGCAGCTTGGGGCACAGGGAAGAGACCCAGTACTTC
TRBV10-3	TRBJ2-7	few	TRBD1	CAISEGGTGSYEQYF	TGTGCCATCAGTGAGGGGGGGACAGGGAGCTACGAGCAGTACTTC
TRBV29-1	TRBJ1-5	many	TRBD1	CSVVFPRADGGQGINQPQHF	TGCAGCGTTGTCTTTCCCCGGGCGGATGGGGGACAGGGGATCAATCAGCCCCAGCATTTT
TRBV6-1	TRBJ2-3	-	-	CASSVGTHSTDTQYF	TGTGCCAGCAGTGTCGGGACACATAGCACAGATACGCAGTATTTT
TRBV28	TRBJ2-7	many	-	CASLGGQKAYEQYF	TGTGCCAGCCTTGGAGGACAGAAAGCTTACGAGCAGTACTTC
TRBV20-1	TRBJ1-2	many	TRBD1	CSARESDRGNYGYTF	TGCAGTGCTAGAGAGTCGGACAGGGGAAACTATGGCTACACCTTC
TRBV19	TRBJ2-4	-	-	CAIATGDKNIQYF	TGTGCCATCGCGACGGGGGACAAAAACATTCAGTACTTC
TRBV7-9	TRBJ1-1	many	-	CASSLALVRQTLNTEAFF	TGTGCCAGCAGCTTAGCGTTAGTCAGACAGACATTGAACACTGAAGCTTTCTTT
TRBV12-3/TRBV12-4	TRBJ2-1	many	TRBD2	CASSLAPWTSGRGEQFF	TGTGCCAGCAGTTTAGCGCCATGGACTAGCGGGAGAGGTGAGCAGTTCTTC
TRBV5-8	TRBJ2-3	many	-	CASSPWGLRGTDTQYF	TGTGCCAGCAGCCCTTGGGGCTTGCGAGGCACAGATACGCAGTATTTT
TRBV5-1	TRBJ2-7	many	-	CASSLGTEYEQYF	TGCGCCAGCAGCCTCGGGACTGAATACGAGCAGTACTTC
TRBV2	TRBJ1-2	-	-	CASRTPKGSHYGYTF	TGTGCCAGCAGAACCCCAAAAGGGTCCCACTATGGCTACACCTTC
TRBV3-1	TRBJ2-5	many	-	CASRELGDWETQYF	TGTGCCAGCAGGGAGTTAGGGGATTGGGAGACCCAGTACTTC
TRBV11-2	TRBJ1-4	many	-	CASSYNLINEKLFF	TGTGCCAGCAGCTACAACTTAATAAATGAAAAACTGTTTTTT
TRBV27	TRBJ2-5	-	TRBD2	CASRQLPGLAGYLQETQYF	TGTGCCAGCAGACAACTACCGGGACTAGCGGGGTATCTACAAGAGACCCAGTACTTC
TRBV2	TRBJ2-7	many	-	CASSFTGSQGEQYF	TGTGCCAGCAGCTTCACAGGGTCTCAGGGCGAGCAGTACTTC
TRBV9	TRBJ1-5	few	TRBD1	CASSEGTDELKPQHF	TGTGCCAGCAGCGAGGGGACAGACGAATTGAAGCCCCAGCATTTT
TRBV5-1	TRBJ2-2	many	TRBD1	CASSHRAGDSTGELFF	TGCGCCAGCAGCCATCGGGCTGGGGACAGCACCGGGGAGCTGTTTTTT
TRBV15	TRBJ2-1	-	-	CATSNVYNEQFF	TGTGCCACCAGCAATGTCTACAATGAGCAGTTCTTC
TRBV3-1	TRBJ1-2	many	-	CASSHREYYGYTF	TGTGCCAGCAGCCACAGAGAATACTATGGCTACACCTTC
TRBV7-8	TRBJ1-5	-	-	CASSRPLEPQHF	TGTGCCAGCAGCCGCCCTTTGGAGCCCCAGCATTTT
TRBV7-2	TRBJ1-6	once	TRBD1	CASRAGTGSSPLHF	TGTGCCAGCAGAGCCGGGACAGGGTCTTCACCCCTCCACTTT
TRBV19	TRBJ1-4	few	-	CASSMEGQYEKLFF	TGTGCCAGTAGTATGGAAGGACAGTATGAAAAACTGTTTTTT
TRBV6-1	TRBJ2-7	-	-	CASSKTGEFYEQYF	TGTGCCAGCAGTAAAACGGGGGAGTTCTACGAGCAGTACTTC
TRBV7-2	TRBJ2-2	-	-	CASSLRQLNTGELFF	TGTGCCAGCAGCTTAAGACAGTTGAACACCGGGGAGCTGTTTTTT
TRBV7-2	TRBJ1-6	-	-	CASSPRGQSSYNSPLHF	TGTGCCAGCAGCCCCCGCGGCCAAAGCTCCTATAATTCACCCCTCCACTTT
TRBV20-1	TRBJ2-7	-	-	CSARDSRDSLGYEQYF	TGCAGTGCTAGAGATTCCCGGGACTCCCTCGGCTACGAGCAGTACTTC
TRBV6-1	TRBJ1-3	-	-	CASTYGGVSGNTIYF	TGTGCCAGCACGTACGGTGGGGTCTCTGGAAACACCATATATTTT